By frequency in the sample, the clone carrying this TCR beta chain is medium-sized. The antigen remains unidentified. The data are from a study of human CD4 T cells and Enterobacteriaceae. Ex vivo total memory CD4+ samples were deeply sequenced, detecting one cell in 200,000. This table comes from immunoSEQ multiplex PCR, and its TCRdb copy is limited to in-frame clones, with some not included. This sample carries about 29,000 clones, approximately 82% of them seen once, and the ten largest clones take around 1.8%. Whole-study results and caveats: In the top 5%: about 55% of the 19 and about 60% of the 34 cross-reactive clonotypes.

All CD4+ cells other than CD45RA+CCR7+CD95- naive cells were sorted as memory, over 95% pure. The germline CDR1 and CDR2 sequences are MNHEY and SMNVEV (reference sequence). This CDR3 spans 15 amino acids. Trimming removed 5 bases from V and 0 bases from J, with 8 bases in between. The sample comprised memory CD4+ T cells from blood. V is TRBV27 and J is TRBJ2-6; D gene unclear. The sequence was collected from a human donor in good health. CDR3 bases: TGTGCCAGCAGTGCGCCGAGCTCTGGGGCCAACGTCCTGACTTTC. Its protein is CASSAPSSGANVLTF.